These 9 T cell receptor beta chains share one sample of origin, sequenced in a study of blood T cells in healthy people across ages. Combining a sample-barcoded 5' primer with a J-beta primer mix, a second PCR ran for 7 to 11 cycles. TCRdb re-analysed the 5' RACE reads in MiXCR, keeping a single row per CDR3 protein. The sample shows 1.2 million to 1.5 million distinct CDR3 sequences, around 42% of them seen only once. Sequenced input: blood. The receptors here all came from a woman aged 18 to 35 in good health.

The chain joins TRBV29-1 to TRBJ2-2; D possibly corresponds to TRBD2 (7 bases). Germline V gives CDR1 SQVTM, CDR2 ANQGSEA. The CDR3 spans 13 residues. Trimming removed 5 bases at V and 4 bases at J, with 11 bases between. Here the CDR3 reads CSVRGGPTGELFF. For the CDR3, the DNA is TGCAGCGTTAGGGGGGGGCCCACCGGGGAGCTGTTTTTT.

The V gene is TRBV4-1, the J gene TRBJ2-5, with D possibly being TRBD2 (6 bases). The length of the CDR3 is 16 residues. Germline V gene lookup returns CDR1 MGHRA and CDR2 YSYEKL. V was trimmed by 5 bases and J by 2 bases, leaving 18 bases between them. CDR3: CASSFTVLGGQETQYF. CDR3 nucleotide sequence: TGCGCCAGCAGCTTTACTGTACTCGGGGGACAAGAGACCCAGTACTTC.

This sequence joins TRBV6-1 and TRBJ2-4, with D perhaps TRBD1 (6 bases). The length of the CDR3 is 18 residues. Trimming removed 1 base at V and 13 bases at J, with 29 bases between. Looked up from germline, CDR1 is MNHNS and CDR2 is SASEGT. The CDR3: CASSEGAFYTGLLGEQYF. CDR3 DNA: TGTGCCAGCAGTGAAGGGGCATTCTATACAGGGCTTCTTGGTGAGCAGTACTTC.

In its sample, this clonotype was seen a few times. The genes are TRBV12-3 or TRBV12-4 and TRBJ2-3; D is perhaps TRBD1 or TRBD2 (6 bases each). The CDR3 loop spans 12 amino acids. Trimming took 7 bases from V and 6 from J, leaving 11 bases between them. CDR3 DNA sequence: TGTGCCAGCACCCAAGGGGGGGATACGCAGTATTTT. Protein sequence: CASTQGGDTQYF.

The chain joins TRBV27 to TRBJ2-5; 9 nucleotides match TRBD1. Germline V gene data show CDR1 as MNHEY and CDR2 as SMNVEV (reference sequence). The ends lost 2 bases at V and 5 bases at J; junction bases unmatched: 6. The CDR3 consists of 15 residues. The DNA of the CDR3 is TGTGCCAGCAGTTTAAACAGGGGGCTCGGGGAGACCCAGTACTTC. Translated: CASSLNRGLGETQYF.

This clonotype has only one observation. This chain links TRBV12-3 or TRBV12-4 with TRBJ2-7; D is unclear. V was pared by 3 bases and J by 12 bases, with 12 bases between. The CDR3 consists of 11 residues. CDR3 in amino acids: CASSFVRTRYF. The CDR3 nucleotides read TGTGCCAGCAGTTTTGTCCGAACGAGGTACTTC.

The chain has TRBV27 and TRBJ2-5, with 12 nucleotides matching TRBD2. Trimming at V came to 8 bases and at J to 6 bases, leaving 7 bases not matched to a gene. CDR3 size: 14 residues. Germline V CDR1 and CDR2: MNHEY, SMNVEV (reference sequence). The CDR3, as DNA: TGTGCCAGCGGGCTAGCGGGAGGGCCCAAGACCCAGTACTTC. It yields the protein CASGLAGGPKTQYF.

The chain uses TRBV29-1 and TRBJ1-5; D may be TRBD1 (5 bases). V shed 6 bases and J shed 6 bases, with 18 bases lying between them. There are 14 residues in the CDR3. From germline, CDR1 is SQVTM and CDR2 ANQGSEA. The CDR3 DNA reads TGCAGCGTGGGAGTCACAGGAGGGCTTCAGCCCCAGCATTTT. It yields the protein CSVGVTGGLQPQHF.

This clonotype has just one count. The chain recombines TRBV6-2 or TRBV6-3 with TRBJ2-2; the D gene is possibly TRBD1 (6 bases). Germline lookup yields CDR1 MNHEY and CDR2 SVGEGT. The V end was cut by 7 bases, the J end by 2 bases, with 14 bases between. This CDR3 has 15 amino acids. The CDR3 spells CASKIGQINTGELFF. The CDR3 DNA follows: TGTGCCAGCAAAATTGGACAGATTAACACCGGGGAGCTGTTTTTT.